This TCR beta chain came from a study of radiation and T cells in renal cell carcinoma. The time point was: blood 4 weeks post-SBRT, at nephrectomy. As for treatment: 15 Gy SBRT to primary tumor, nephrectomy 4 weeks later. The tumor was a clear cell renal cell carcinoma. The CDR3 covers 16 residues. The germline V gene has CDR1 SEHNR and CDR2 FQNEAQ (reference sequence). V lost 3 bases and J lost 5; bases outside the gene matches: 9. This clone was recorded only once. TCRdb's table, derived via immunoSEQ multiplex PCR, lists solely in-frame clones and lacks some. The repertoire includes some 81,000 clones, roughly nine tenths of them detected once, and 4.5% to 7% sits in the top ten.

The V and J genes are TRBV7-9 and TRBJ2-1; TRBD2 matches 8 bases. This sequence was found in a woman in her 70s with renal cell carcinoma. The sequencing here drew on blood, taken from a patient whose treatment included radiotherapy and nephrectomy. Here the CDR3 reads CASSLGRGGKDNEQFF. The CDR3 DNA sequence: TGTGCCAGCAGCTTGGGTCGCGGGGGGAAGGACAATGAGCAGTTCTTC.